The rows below give T cell receptor beta chains drawn from one sample of a study of blood T cells in healthy people across ages. In TCRdb, the 5' RACE reads were re-called with MiXCR into one record per CDR3 protein. This sample yields just over 1 million distinct CDR3 sequences, of which more than 40% are seen a single time; 18% belongs to the top ten. The source material was blood. All receptors derive from an older woman in good health. Each CDR3 is given with its conserved first and last residue. A D gene is named only where the DNA matches it firmly. Not every row has a clone size; where given, it reads once, few, many or a size class.

abundance | d_gene | j_gene | v_gene | CDR3nt | CDR3aa
. | . | TRBJ2-7 | TRBV6-1 | TGTGCCAGCAGTGGCACAGGAGCCTTCTACGAGCAGTACTTC | CASSGTGAFYEQYF
. | . | TRBJ1-5 | TRBV20-1 | TGCAGTGCTAGAGCCCAGGGAGGGAGCAATCAGCCCCAGCATTTT | CSARAQGGSNQPQHF
many | . | TRBJ2-7 | TRBV6-6 | TGTGCCAGCAGTTACGGCTGGCCCCCGGCGAACTACGAGCAGTACTTC | CASSYGWPPANYEQYF
. | TRBD1 | TRBJ2-7 | TRBV28 | TGTGCCAGCAGCCTGCAGGGGGCGAATTCCTACGAGCAGTACTTC | CASSLQGANSYEQYF
. | TRBD1 | TRBJ1-2 | TRBV27 | TGTGCCAGCGGGGACAGGGGTGATGGCTACACCTTC | CASGDRGDGYTF
. | TRBD2 | TRBJ2-7 | TRBV5-1 | TGCGCCAGCAGCTTGGTGGGACTAGCGGGAGCCTACAAGCAGTACTTC | CASSLVGLAGAYKQYF
few | . | TRBJ2-7 | TRBV5-1 | TGCGCCAGCAGCTTGGCCACGTCAGGGGACTACGAGCAGTACTTC | CASSLATSGDYEQYF
few | . | TRBJ2-7 | TRBV20-1 | TGCAGTGCTAGTTGGGATTCAAGCGAGCAGTACTTC | CSASWDSSEQYF
. | . | TRBJ1-2 | TRBV12-3/TRBV12-4 | TGTGCCAGCAGTCCGTCTTCCGGGCGTGGCTACACCTTC | CASSPSSGRGYTF
. | TRBD2 | TRBJ2-1 | TRBV12-3/TRBV12-4 | TGTGCCAGCAGTTTCCTAGCGGGAGGGCCCACTGAGCAGTTCTTC | CASSFLAGGPTEQFF
. | . | TRBJ2-7 | TRBV6-5 | TGTGCCAGCAAAAAGGACGCACTAAGAAGGTACGAGCAGTACTTC | CASKKDALRRYEQYF
. | . | TRBJ2-7 | TRBV6-5 | TGTGCCAGCAGTTACTCGCCAGGGGCAGCACTTTCCTACGAGCAGTACTTC | CASSYSPGAALSYEQYF
. | . | TRBJ2-3 | TRBV15 | TGTGCCACCAGCAGAGGTTCCTCTAGCAGACCCACAGATACGCAGTATTTT | CATSRGSSSRPTDTQYF
. | . | TRBJ2-1 | TRBV4-2 | TGTGCCAGCAGCCAAGCGGGGTCCGGCTCCTACAATGAGCAGTTCTTC | CASSQAGSGSYNEQFF
. | TRBD2 | TRBJ2-7 | TRBV11-2 | TGTGCCAGCAGCTTAGTCCTGTTCCACGGACTAGCGGGAGGGTCCTACGAGCAGTACTTC | CASSLVLFHGLAGGSYEQYF
. | . | TRBJ2-1 | TRBV20-1 | TGCAGTGCGCGATTTACCGGGTCCACCGATGAGCAGTTCTTC | CSARFTGSTDEQFF
. | . | TRBJ2-7 | TRBV4-2 | TGTGCCAGCAGCCCTTCAGCGGAAGAGAGAGAGGCCCAGTACTTC | CASSPSAEEREAQYF
few | TRBD2 | TRBJ2-7 | TRBV7-2 | TGTGCCAGCAGCTTGCGGACTAGCATCGTTTTATACGAGCAGTACTTC | CASSLRTSIVLYEQYF
few | . | TRBJ2-1 | TRBV6-5 | TGTGCCAGCAGTTACCAAGCGTTGAGCTCCTACAATGAGCAGTTCTTC | CASSYQALSSYNEQFF
. | TRBD1 | TRBJ2-7 | TRBV5-1 | TGCGCCAGCAGCGTGACGGGACAGGGGGTCGAGCAGTACTTC | CASSVTGQGVEQYF
. | . | TRBJ2-6 | TRBV27 | TGTGCTGTGAGGCCAATTGGTGGGGCCAGCGTCCTGACTTTC | CAVRPIGGASVLTF
few | . | TRBJ1-2 | TRBV5-1 | TGCGCCAGCAGCTTGGTAGCGGGTTCAGGCTATGGCTACACCTTC | CASSLVAGSGYGYTF
few | . | TRBJ2-3 | TRBV20-1 | TGCAGTGCTAGTAAGCTAGCTGGGGCGAGGGATACGCAGTATTTT | CSASKLAGARDTQYF
. | . | TRBJ2-7 | TRBV6-2/TRBV6-3 | TGTGCCAGCAGTTACTCGAGTTTAAGGTCGTCTTCCTACGAGCAGTACTTC | CASSYSSLRSSSYEQYF
. | TRBD2 | TRBJ2-1 | TRBV27 | TGTGCCAGCAGACCTGGGACTACCCCCTACAATGAGCAGTTCTTC | CASRPGTTPYNEQFF
many | TRBD2 | TRBJ2-1 | TRBV7-2 | TGTGCCAGCAGCCCCAGCCAGCGGGGGATCTACAATGAGCAGTTCTTC | CASSPSQRGIYNEQFF
few | TRBD2 | TRBJ2-3 | TRBV20-1 | TGCAGTGCTTCCGGGACTAGCGGGTCCGCTAGCACAGATACGCAGTATTTT | CSASGTSGSASTDTQYF
. | . | TRBJ2-3 | TRBV6-1 | TGTGCCAGCAGTGAAGCAGGAGTTTTCAAGACGCAGTATTTT | CASSEAGVFKTQYF
few | . | TRBJ2-7 | TRBV6-6 | TGTGCCAGCAGTTACCAGACGGACGACTACGAGCAGTACTTC | CASSYQTDDYEQYF
few | TRBD2 | TRBJ2-4 | TRBV28 | TGTGCCAGCAGTCATAGCGGGAGTGGAGCCAAAAACATTCAGTACTTC | CASSHSGSGAKNIQYF
. | TRBD2 | TRBJ2-5 | TRBV11-1 | TGTGCCAGCAGCTTACCCAAAGGACTAGTTGGGGAGACCCAGTACTTC | CASSLPKGLVGETQYF
few | . | TRBJ2-3 | TRBV3-1 | TGTGCCAGCAGCCAAGAGGGGGTTCGGACAGATACGCAGTATTTT | CASSQEGVRTDTQYF
. | . | TRBJ1-2 | TRBV12-3/TRBV12-4 | TGTGCCAGCAGTACGGCGGGCGATGGCTACACCTTC | CASSTAGDGYTF
once | . | TRBJ1-5 | TRBV7-2 | TGTGCCAGCAGCTTAGCGGGGGCCAGTAGCAATCAGCCCCAGCATTTT | CASSLAGASSNQPQHF
once | . | TRBJ2-1 | TRBV5-5 | TGTGCCAGCAGCCGCCGTACAGGGGGAGGGGGCAATGAGCAGTTCTTC | CASSRRTGGGGNEQFF
. | . | TRBJ2-7 | TRBV6-2/TRBV6-3 | TGTGCCAGCAGTTACTCTCCGGGCGGCCACGAGCAGTACTTC | CASSYSPGGHEQYF
. | TRBD2 | TRBJ2-5 | TRBV7-9 | TGTGCCAGCAGCTTAAGGCTAGCGGACCAAGAGACCCAGTACTTC | CASSLRLADQETQYF
few | . | TRBJ2-3 | TRBV25-1 | TGTGCCAGCAGTGAACCCCACCCAGGGGGGGATACGCAGTATTTT | CASSEPHPGGDTQYF
few | . | TRBJ2-5 | TRBV13 | TGTGCCAGCAGCCTACAATGGGGAGAGACCCAGTACTTC | CASSLQWGETQYF
. | . | TRBJ1-2 | TRBV6-4 | TGTGCCAGCAGTGATCGCCGGGACATAGGTGGCTACACCTTC | CASSDRRDIGGYTF